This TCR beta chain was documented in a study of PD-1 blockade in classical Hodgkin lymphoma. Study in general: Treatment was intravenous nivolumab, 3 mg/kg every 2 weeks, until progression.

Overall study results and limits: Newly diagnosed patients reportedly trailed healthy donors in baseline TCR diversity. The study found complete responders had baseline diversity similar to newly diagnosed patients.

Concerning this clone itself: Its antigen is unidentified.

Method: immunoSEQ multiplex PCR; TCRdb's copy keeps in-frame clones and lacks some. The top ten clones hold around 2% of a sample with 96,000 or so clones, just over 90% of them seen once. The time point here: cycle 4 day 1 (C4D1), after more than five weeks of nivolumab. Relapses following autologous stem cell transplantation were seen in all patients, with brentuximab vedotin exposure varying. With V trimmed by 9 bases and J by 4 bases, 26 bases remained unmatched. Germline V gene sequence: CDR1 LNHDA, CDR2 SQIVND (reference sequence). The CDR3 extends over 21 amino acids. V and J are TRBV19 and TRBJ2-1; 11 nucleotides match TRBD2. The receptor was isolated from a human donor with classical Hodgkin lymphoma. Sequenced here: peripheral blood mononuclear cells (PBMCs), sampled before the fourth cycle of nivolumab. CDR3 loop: CASRDRFLVAGGLQTYNEQFF. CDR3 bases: TGTGCCAGCCGGGACAGGTTTTTGGTAGCGGGAGGGCTCCAGACTTACAATGAGCAGTTCTTC. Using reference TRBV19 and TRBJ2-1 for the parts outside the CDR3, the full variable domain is DGGITQSPKYLFRKEGQNVTLSCEQNLNHDAMYWYRQDPGQGLRLIYYSQIVNDFQKGDIAEGYSVSREKKESFPLTVTSAQKNPTAFYLCASRDRFLVAGGLQTYNEQFFGPGTRLTVL.